The sequence of this T cell receptor (beta chain) was determined in a study of T cells in Graves' hyperthyroidism and ophthalmopathy. Whole-study results and caveats: Ophthalmopathy and stable hyperthyroidism were separated by a 13 V-J model.

The patients, who ranged from 18 to 65 in age, presented with newly diagnosed hyperthyroidism lasting under 2 months. A patient was excluded if there was uncontrolled infection, other autoimmune disease, pregnancy or lactation. In this sample, this clonotype turned up many times. The antigen is undetermined. Researchers amplified the TCR beta CDR3 regions from RNA transcripts. The HTBI primer set drove a first-round RT-PCR of the TCR CDR3. TCRdb analysed the multiplex PCR reads with MiXCR anew, one entry per CDR3 protein. The repertoire holds approximately 590,000 distinct CDR3 sequences, more than 15% seen once, with around 7.8% in the top ten. The CDR3 runs to 13 residues. V was clipped by 10 bases and J by 4 bases; unmatched bases: 10. The V gene's germline CDR1 is SGHTA and CDR2 FQGTGA.

The sequence was collected from a woman under 40 with Graves' hyperthyroidism. The chain couples TRBV7-3 to TRBJ2-7; TRBD2 matches at 7 bases. The sequenced sample was blood. The chain's CDR3 is CATLAEGPYEQYF. CDR3 in DNA: TGTGCCACCCTAGCGGAAGGCCCGTACGAGCAGTACTTC.